This TCR beta chain was captured in a study of blood T cells in healthy people across ages. Sample-barcoded 5' priming and a J-beta primer mix drove a second PCR of roughly 6 to 12 cycles. Each cDNA molecule was tagged by a template-switch adaptor with 12 random nucleotides. MiXCR was run by TCRdb on the 5' RACE reads, yielding one entry per CDR3 protein. The sample carries some 900,000 distinct CDR3 sequences, about 48% recorded once. With respect to this clonotype: The antigen is not known.

Total RNA extracted from each sample amounted to at least 6 micrograms. Study-wide results and limits: PBMCs were not sorted, which prevented a conclusive comparison of naive versus antigen-experienced cells.

The CDR3 has 15 residues. Germline CDR1 SGHDN, CDR2 FVKESK. V shed 4 bases and J shed 2 bases, with 14 bases lying between them. Sequenced sample: blood. This chain links TRBV14 with TRBJ1-2, with D perhaps TRBD1 (5 bases). The TCR sequence derives from a man aged 25 to 45 in good health. DNA for the CDR3: TGTGCCAGCAGCCCGATGGACAAGACGAACTATGGCTACACCTTC. As protein: CASSPMDKTNYGYTF.